This T cell receptor beta chain is from a study of blood T cells in healthy people across ages. The CDR3 has 17 amino acids. With 1 base removed from V and 3 bases from J, the gap between germline ends came to 15 bases. CDR1 LGHNA and CDR2 YNFKEQ come from the germline V gene. The amount of total RNA extracted per sample was at least 5.5 micrograms. This clonotype was found a few times. The antigen is undetermined. A J-beta primer mix and a sample-barcoded 5' primer were used in a second PCR of about 7 to 11 cycles. TCRdb passed the 5' RACE reads through MiXCR, listing each CDR3 protein once. In the table there are roughly 500,000 distinct CDR3 sequences, roughly 29% of which are singletons. General study points: TCR beta diversity, measured per million T cells, fell in a roughly linear way with age.

The sequence was collected from a woman between 65 and 79 years old in good health. The chain uses TRBV4-2 and TRBJ1-4; D gene ambiguous. The sequencing sample was made of blood. CDR3 bases: TGTGCCAGCAGCCAAGCCCCTTTCGCGGTTGCTAATGAAAAACTGTTTTTT. Translation: CASSQAPFAVANEKLFF.